The 18 T cell receptor beta chains below were found in one sample sequenced in a study of a mutant IDH1 vaccine in newly diagnosed glioma. Data came from immunoSEQ multiplex PCR; TCRdb stores just in-frame clones and leaves some out. The table has tens of thousands of clones, roughly 82% seen once. Time point denoted: week 5, during vaccination. In every dose of vaccine, 300 ug of mutant IDH1 20-mer peptide was given alongside topical imiquimod. These receptors have no known antigen. The sample in question was PBMCs, obtained from a glioma patient whose treatment included an IDH1 peptide vaccine. These receptors were taken from a woman aged 18-29 years with glioma. Some clones in this sample may be carry-over from other donors' samples.

This rearrangement joins TRBV18 to TRBJ1-1, with 7 bases lining up with TRBD1. Germline-derived CDR1 and CDR2 are KGHSH and LQKENI. Trimming took 3 bases from V and 1 from J; bases not matched to a gene: 8. This CDR3 comprises 16 residues. CDR3 nucleotides: TGTGCCAGCTCACCCGCCACACAGGGGAGGAACACTGAAGCTTTCTTT. As protein: CASSPATQGRNTEAFF.

This clone was observed a single time. The chain uses TRBV5-1 and TRBJ2-1, with 9 bases aligning to TRBD1. Germline V gene lookup returns CDR1 SGHRS and CDR2 YFSETQ. CDR3 length equals 14 residues. V lost 4 bases to trimming and J lost 4 bases; unmatched junction nucleotides: 3. In DNA form, the CDR3 reads TGCGCCAGCAGCACGGACAGGGGTTACAATGAGCAGTTCTTC. Amino acids: CASSTDRGYNEQFF.

This sequence joins TRBV6-5 and TRBJ1-1, with a possible D match to TRBD1 (5 bases). CDR1 MNHEY and CDR2 SVGAGI come from the germline V gene. The CDR3 sequence is 15 residues long. The V gene lost 0 bases and the J gene lost 0 bases, with 8 bases spanning the gap. The CDR3 region is CASSYSLGLNTEAFF. CDR3 nucleotides: TGTGCCAGCAGTTACTCATTGGGACTGAACACTGAAGCTTTCTTT.

The CDR3 loop reads CAWIWQPKDQPQHF. CDR3 sequence (DNA): TGTGCCTGGATTTGGCAGCCTAAAGATCAGCCCCAGCATTTT. The chain uses TRBV30 and TRBJ1-5; D is ambiguous. Trimming removed 4 bases from V and 5 bases from J, with 15 bases in between. The CDR3 consists of 14 residues. Germline CDR1 reads GTSNPN; CDR2 reads SVGIG (reference sequence).

The V gene is TRBV5-1, the J gene TRBJ2-3, with D maybe TRBD2 (5 bases). V lost 4 bases, J lost 2 bases, and 11 bases lay in between. CDR1 is SGHRS, CDR2 YFSETQ, per germline. The CDR3 spans 14 residues. The DNA of the CDR3 is TGCGCCAGCAGCCAGGACGGGGTCACAGATACGCAGTATTTT. It codes for CASSQDGVTDTQYF. Variable domain in full (rest from reference TRBV5-1 and TRBJ2-3): KAGVTQTPRYLIKTRGQQVTLSCSPISGHRSVSWYQQTPGQGLQFLFEYFSETQRNKGNFPGRFSGRQFSNSRSEMNVSTLELGDSALYLCASSQDGVTDTQYFGPGTRLTVL.

This rearrangement joins TRBV10-3 to TRBJ2-7; TRBD1 might be the D (5 bases). Trimming stripped 7 bases from V and 5 bases from J, with 9 bases between. Germline assignment: CDR1 ENHRY and CDR2 SYGVKD. The CDR3 has 11 residues. For the CDR3, the DNA is TGTGCCATCAAGTCAGGGAACGAGCAGTACTTC. It specifies CAIKSGNEQYF.

This clone has only a few counts. CDR3 bases: TGTGCCAGCAGTTACGGGGTGGAGCGGAATACTGAAGCTTTCTTT. This encodes CASSYGVERNTEAFF. The chain combines TRBV6-5 with TRBJ1-1; no firm D call. CDR3 length: 15 amino acids. Germline V gives CDR1 MNHEY, CDR2 SVGAGI. V was cut by 2 bases and J by 5 bases, with 15 bases left in between.

This clone was seen a handful of times. CDR3 nucleotide sequence: TGTGCCAGCAGTGACCGGATGGCAGGGGGCGCGGGTAGCAATCAGCCCCAGCATTTT. This encodes CASSDRMAGGAGSNQPQHF. This rearrangement joins TRBV6-1 to TRBJ1-5; 8 bases fit TRBD1. V lost 3 bases, J lost 0 bases, and 13 bases stayed unmatched. The CDR3 sequence is 19 residues long. The germline V gene has CDR1 MNHNS and CDR2 SASEGT.

This rearrangement joins TRBV7-8 to TRBJ1-5; possibly TRBD1 for D (6 bases). This CDR3 comprises 16 residues. CDR1 is SGHVS, CDR2 FQNEAQ, per germline. Trimming took 2 bases from V and 5 from J, leaving 16 bases between them. CDR3 protein: CASSLNLPGGYQPQHF. The DNA for the CDR3 is TGTGCCAGCAGCTTAAACCTGCCGGGGGGCTATCAGCCCCAGCATTTT.

V usage is TRBV5-6 and J usage is TRBJ1-1; D unclear. The CDR3 covers 11 residues. The V end was cut by 2 bases, the J end by 7 bases, with 6 bases between. CDR1 is SGHDT and CDR2 is YYEEEE in the germline V gene. CDR3 sequence (DNA): TGTGCCAGCAGCTTTGGCCTTGAAGCTTTCTTT. The encoded protein is CASSFGLEAFF.

This clone was detected only once. J is TRBJ1-1 and V is TRBV5-1, with D tentatively TRBD1 (5 bases). This CDR3 has 16 amino acids. Trimming shortened V by 0 bases and J by 7 bases, and 19 bases separated the two germline ends. CDR1 and CDR2 from the germline V gene are SGHRS and YFSETQ. The CDR3 loop is CASSLGLLGVFVEAFF. The CDR3 DNA follows: TGCGCCAGCAGCTTGGGCCTCTTGGGGGTTTTTGTTGAAGCTTTCTTT.

The CDR3 DNA follows: TGTGCCAGCAGTCAGACTGGACGGTTAACCTACGAGCAGTACTTC. Its protein is CASSQTGRLTYEQYF. This chain uses TRBV27 with TRBJ2-7; no firm D call. This CDR3 contains 15 residues. CDR1 MNHEY and CDR2 SMNVEV come from the germline V gene (reference sequence). V was trimmed by 5 bases and J by 2 bases, leaving 16 bases between them.

The chain combines TRBV6-6 with TRBJ1-5; TRBD1 matches 8 bases. Looked up from germline, CDR1 is MNHNY and CDR2 is SVGAGI (reference sequence). Losses at the gene ends were 7 bases for V and 2 bases for J; bases not matched to a gene: 7. This CDR3 spans 15 amino acids. The CDR3 sequence: CASTADRAGNQPQHF. CDR3 coding DNA: TGTGCCAGCACTGCGGACAGGGCGGGCAATCAGCCCCAGCATTTT.

This rearrangement joins TRBV9 to TRBJ2-7; D perhaps matches TRBD2 (5 bases). Germline loops: CDR1 SGDLS, CDR2 YYNGEE. CDR3 length: 13 amino acids. Deletions cut 4 bases from V and 6 bases from J, with 14 bases between. The CDR3 loop reads CASSPRARAEQYF. The CDR3, as DNA: TGTGCCAGCAGCCCGAGGGCAAGGGCCGAGCAGTACTTC.

The rearrangement links TRBV12-5 to TRBJ1-1, with D possibly being TRBD1 (6 bases). Germline-derived CDR1 and CDR2 are LGHNT and FRNRAP. Trimming took 6 bases from V and 7 from J, leaving 9 bases between them. The CDR3 length is 11 residues. CDR3 sequence: CASGYRVEAFF. The DNA of the CDR3 is TGTGCTAGTGGGTACAGGGTTGAAGCTTTCTTT.

The gene calls are TRBV6-5 and TRBJ2-2; D not resolved. V was trimmed by 7 bases and J by 0 bases, leaving 6 bases between them. The germline gives CDR1 MNHEY, CDR2 SVGAGI. The CDR3 contains 13 residues. The CDR3 reads CASKGSNTGELFF. The DNA of the CDR3 is TGTGCCAGCAAGGGCTCGAACACCGGGGAGCTGTTTTTT.

The chain is built from TRBV5-8 and TRBJ1-1, with D possibly TRBD1 on 6 matching bases. The germline V and J ends were trimmed by 3 bases and 7 bases, with 10 bases remaining between them. Germline CDR1 and CDR2: SGHTS and YDEGEE. CDR3 length equals 12 residues. Written as DNA, the CDR3 is TGTGCCAGCAGCTGGGAGGGGGTTGAAGCTTTCTTT. It encodes CASSWEGVEAFF. Supplemented by reference TRBV5-8 and TRBJ1-1, the full variable domain reads EAGVTQSPTHLIKTRGQQATLRCSPISGHTSVYWYQQALGLGLQFLLWYDEGEERNRGNFPPRFSGRQFPNYSSELNVNALELEDSALYLCASSWEGVEAFFGQGTRLTVV.

This chain links TRBV2 with TRBJ2-5; TRBD1 aligns across 8 bases. The better agreement between TRBJ2-7 and the DNA end casts doubt on the J call. Per germline, CDR1 SNHLY and CDR2 FYNNEI. This CDR3 has 14 residues. The CDR3 region is CASSDSDREYEQYF. In DNA, the CDR3 is TGTGCCAGCAGTGATTCGGACAGGGAATACGAGCAGTACTTC.